The following is a T cell receptor (beta chain) sequence with its context. The sample comes from a study of blood T cell repertoires in COVID-19. TCRdb keeps only in-frame clones here, not all; method: immunoSEQ multiplex PCR. This repertoire shows 300,000 to 450,000 clones, roughly 86% found once; its top ten account for 10%. This CDR3 has 14 residues. Germline loops: CDR1 MNHEY, CDR2 SVGAGI. Trimming took off 7 bases at V and 2 bases at J, with 13 bases between the two ends. The sequenced material came from peripheral blood. This receptor was identified in a woman younger than 45 with COVID-19, enrolled during active disease. V is TRBV6-5 and J is TRBJ2-3; maybe TRBD1 (6 bases). The CDR3, as DNA: TGTGCCAGCACAGCAGGGGACCCCACAGATACGCAGTATTTT. This encodes CASTAGDPTDTQYF.